Presented here are 32 T cell receptor beta chains from one specimen sequenced in a study of vaccination and CD4 T cells after COVID-19. CD4+ T cells that had been cultured provided DNA sequenced with the Oncomine TCR Beta short-read assay. MiXCR, run by TCRdb on the PCR reads, gives a single entry per CDR3 protein. In the table there are 15,000 to 20,000 distinct CDR3 sequences, around 44% of which are singletons. These receptors are not linked to any known antigen. Treatment described: roughly 10-day PBMC culture with coronavirus spike peptide pools or control peptides (ViraFEST assay). Sequencing used CD4+ T cells from blood, cultured in vitro, obtained before SARS-CoV-2 vaccination. The receptor set was obtained from a human donor who had recovered from COVID-19.

This chain joins TRBV20-1 and TRBJ2-1; TRBD2 agrees at 11 bases. Looked up from germline, CDR1 is DFQATT and CDR2 is SNEGSKA (reference sequence). The CDR3 is 18 residues long. V dropped 1 base and J dropped 0; count of bases not matched to a gene: 8. This chain's CDR3 is CSARGLAGGPSSYNEQFF. CDR3 nucleotides: TGCAGTGCTAGAGGGCTAGCGGGAGGCCCTAGCTCCTACAATGAGCAGTTCTTC.

The V call is TRBV6-1, the J call TRBJ1-1; 10 positions agree with TRBD1. The germline V gene encodes CDR1 MNHNS and CDR2 SASEGT. J gave up 5 bases and V 4 bases, and 13 bases lay outside the gene matches. CDR3 length equals 17 residues. The DNA of the CDR3 is TGTGCCAGCAGTGGAAGAAATCCGGGACAGGGGCGGACTGAAGCTTTCTTT. It translates to CASSGRNPGQGRTEAFF.

The V call is TRBV11-3, the J call TRBJ1-1; D gene unclear. Germline CDR1 and CDR2: SGHNT and YENEEA. V was shortened by 1 base and J by 7 bases, with 10 bases between the two germline ends. The CDR3 spans 13 residues. The CDR3 nucleotides are TGTGCCAGCAGCTTAGCCCCAGTTAATGAAGCTTTCTTT. Protein product: CASSLAPVNEAFF.

The chain carries TRBV28 and TRBJ2-1, with 11 bases identical to TRBD2. Germline CDR1 and CDR2: MDHEN and SYDVKM. This CDR3 comprises 16 residues. The trim removed 7 bases at V and 7 bases at J, leaving 12 bases unmatched. CDR3: CASTSPGTSGHNEQFF. For the CDR3, the DNA is TGTGCCAGCACCTCCCCCGGGACTAGCGGACATAATGAGCAGTTCTTC.

The chain links TRBV30 to TRBJ1-2; D unclear. Germline CDR1 is GTSNPN and CDR2 is SVGIG (reference sequence). V was shortened by 0 bases and J by 10 bases, with 9 bases between the two germline ends. The CDR3 sequence is 11 residues long. CDR3 nucleotides: TGTGCCTGGAGTGTAACATCCTACTACACCTTC. Amino acid sequence: CAWSVTSYYTF.

The chain is built from TRBV19 and TRBJ1-1; 7 bases match TRBD1. V trimming: 3 bases; J trimming: 2 bases; junction bases outside the gene matches: 3. The CDR3 totals 14 residues. Per the germline V gene, CDR1 is LNHDA and CDR2 is SQIVND (reference sequence). The CDR3 region is CASSIGTANTEAFF. DNA of the CDR3: TGTGCCAGTAGTATCGGGACAGCCAACACTGAAGCTTTCTTT.

The V gene is TRBV19, the J gene TRBJ2-7; TRBD2 aligns across 10 bases. From germline, CDR1 is LNHDA and CDR2 SQIVND (reference sequence). V was clipped by 8 bases and J by 6 bases; unmatched bases: 10. The CDR3 is 14 amino acids. The CDR3, as DNA: TGTGCCAGTTCCGTAAGCGGGAGGGCCTTCGAGCAGTACTTC. It is translated as CASSVSGRAFEQYF.

The rearrangement joins TRBV28 to TRBJ1-1; D not certain. Germline V CDR1 and CDR2: MDHEN, SYDVKM. CDR3 length equals 14 residues. V lost 6 bases to trimming and J lost 6 bases, with 17 bases between them. This CDR3 reads CASSPLGSIAEAFF. The CDR3 DNA follows: TGTGCCAGCAGCCCACTAGGATCGATCGCTGAAGCTTTCTTT. The full variable domain, in which reference TRBV28 and TRBJ1-1 provide the parts outside the CDR3, is DVKVTQSSRYLVKRTGEKVFLECVQDMDHENMFWYRQDPGLGLRLIYFSYDVKMKEKGDIPEGYSVSREKKERFSLILESASTNQTSMYLCASSPLGSIAEAFFGQGTRLTVV.

The chain joins TRBV25-1 to TRBJ2-1; the match to TRBD2 covers 11 bases. CDR1 MGHDK and CDR2 SYGVNS come from the germline V gene. CDR3 size: 16 residues. Trimming removed 1 base from V and 5 bases from J; junction bases left unmatched: 4. CDR3: CASSEFGTSGDNEQFF. For the CDR3, the DNA is TGTGCCAGCAGTGAATTCGGGACTAGCGGAGACAATGAGCAGTTCTTC.

A few counts support this clonotype. This chain connects TRBV11-3 to TRBJ2-2; 7 bases are a match to TRBD2. The CDR3 covers 15 residues. Trimming at V came to 3 bases and at J to 6 bases, leaving 7 bases not matched to a gene. CDR1 is SGHNT and CDR2 is YENEEA in the germline V gene. The CDR3 DNA is TGTGCCAGCAGCTTGGGGAGGGTGAGGTCCGGGGAGCTGTTTTTT. Translated, it gives CASSLGRVRSGELFF.

This clonotype turned up a few times. The chain combines TRBV19 with TRBJ1-5, with a possible D match to TRBD1 (6 bases). V lost 3 bases and J lost 5, with 11 bases in between. Germline V gene sequence: CDR1 LNHDA, CDR2 SQIVND (reference sequence). The CDR3 is 14 amino acids. The DNA for the CDR3 is TGTGCCAGTAGTATTTTGGGGGCACATCAGCCCCAGCATTTT. Translating gives CASSILGAHQPQHF.

The chain joins TRBV14 to TRBJ1-6; D is perhaps TRBD1 (6 bases). The V gene's germline CDR1 is SGHDN and CDR2 FVKESK. Trimming took off 6 bases at V and 8 bases at J, with 14 bases between the two ends. This CDR3 region has 14 residues. The CDR3: CASRGGGFYSPLHF. The CDR3 coding sequence is TGTGCCAGCAGAGGAGGGGGATTTTATTCACCCCTCCACTTT.

The table lists this clonotype with a few counts. V is TRBV20-1 and J is TRBJ2-2, with D unclear. The CDR3 is made up of 12 amino acids. Germline V gene sequence: CDR1 DFQATT, CDR2 SNEGSKA (reference sequence). The ends were cut back, 1 base at V and 7 bases at J, with 7 bases in the middle. CDR3 in amino acids: CSARGPIGELFF. CDR3 in DNA: TGCAGTGCTAGAGGCCCGATCGGGGAGCTGTTTTTT.

The chain is built from TRBV7-3 and TRBJ2-3; the match to TRBD2 covers 10 bases. In germline, CDR1 is SGHTA, CDR2 FQGTGA. Trimming took 5 bases from V and 4 from J; bases not matched to a gene: 9. The CDR3 loop spans 16 amino acids. CDR3 in DNA: TGTGCCAGCAGCACACCCGGGACTAGCGCCCCAGATACGCAGTATTTT. Protein: CASSTPGTSAPDTQYF. Looking up the rest from reference TRBV7-3 and TRBJ2-3 gives the full variable domain: GAGVSQTPSNKVTEKGKYVELRCDPISGHTALYWYRQSLGQGPEFLIYFQGTGAADDSGLPNDRFFAVRPEGSVSTLKIQRTERGDSAVYLCASSTPGTSAPDTQYFGPGTRLTVL.

The table lists this clonotype with a few counts. The V and J genes are TRBV5-4 and TRBJ2-3; D is perhaps TRBD1 or TRBD2 (5 bases each). Trimming removed 0 bases at V and 2 bases at J, with 13 bases between. Germline CDR1 and CDR2: SGHNT and YYREEE (reference sequence). This CDR3 is built from 16 residues. CDR3 sequence: CASSLARDRHTDTQYF. The CDR3 bases are TGTGCCAGCAGCTTGGCCCGGGACCGACACACAGATACGCAGTATTTT. Using reference TRBV5-4 and TRBJ2-3 for the parts outside the CDR3, the full variable domain is ETGVTQSPTHLIKTRGQQVTLRCSSQSGHNTVSWYQQALGQGPQFIFQYYREEENGRGNFPPRFSGLQFPNYSSELNVNALELDDSALYLCASSLARDRHTDTQYFGPGTRLTVL.

This clonotype rates as large. The V call is TRBV6-1, the J call TRBJ1-1; D is ambiguous. V gave up 10 bases and J gave up 1 base, with 13 bases separating them. Germline V lookup: CDR1 MNHNS, CDR2 SASEGT. The CDR3 is 13 residues long. The CDR3 nucleotides are TGTGCCATTATGGGTTCAGCGAACACTGAAGCTTTCTTT. This encodes CAIMGSANTEAFF.

The rearrangement joins TRBV19 to TRBJ2-2, with D possibly being TRBD1 (6 bases). Germline CDR1 is LNHDA and CDR2 is SQIVND (reference sequence). There are 14 residues in the CDR3. Deletions cut 7 bases from V and 4 bases from J, with 13 bases between. The CDR3 nucleotides read TGTGCCAGTATGCAGGGGACGGCCACCGGGGAGCTGTTTTTT. Translated, it gives CASMQGTATGELFF.

The rearrangement joins TRBV6-1 to TRBJ1-3; D is uncertain. V was cut by 7 bases and J by 0 bases, with 16 bases left in between. CDR1 and CDR2 from the germline V gene are MNHNS and SASEGT. This CDR3 contains 16 residues. The CDR3 here is CASTLLMGFSGNTIYF. In DNA form, the CDR3 reads TGTGCCAGCACCCTCTTGATGGGGTTCTCTGGAAACACCATATATTTT.

This clonotype showed up just a few times. This chain connects TRBV12-3 or TRBV12-4 to TRBJ1-2; D gene ambiguous. The CDR3 is made up of 13 amino acids. Deletions cut 3 bases from V and 2 bases from J, with 7 bases between. CDR3 sequence (DNA): TGTGCCAGCAGTTTGGTACAGAACTATGGCTACACCTTC. Its translation is CASSLVQNYGYTF.

This clonotype was seen a handful of times. The chain combines TRBV15 with TRBJ1-6; D not resolved. There are 13 residues in the CDR3. CDR1 and CDR2 from the germline V gene are LNHNV and YYDKDF (reference sequence). V lost 0 bases and J 7 bases, leaving 4 bases between the germline ends. As DNA, the CDR3 is TGTGCCACCAGCAGAGATCCGAATTCACCCCTCCACTTT. Protein sequence: CATSRDPNSPLHF.

In its sample, this clonotype was seen a few times. The rearrangement joins TRBV15 to TRBJ1-2; 7 bases align to TRBD1. Trimming removed 5 bases from V and 8 bases from J; junction bases left unmatched: 11. Per germline, CDR1 LNHNV and CDR2 YYDKDF (reference sequence). The CDR3 contains 14 residues. CDR3 loop: CATSGHRGSYGYTF. For the CDR3, the DNA is TGTGCCACCAGCGGGCACAGGGGATCTTACGGCTACACCTTC.

This clonotype occurred a few times. The rearrangement joins TRBV5-1 to TRBJ2-2; D possibly matches TRBD1 or TRBD2 (5 bases each). V lost 3 bases and J lost 3, with 9 bases in between. The CDR3 is made up of 14 amino acids. Germline assignment: CDR1 SGHRS and CDR2 YFSETQ. The CDR3: CASSSRGDTGELFF. In DNA form, the CDR3 reads TGCGCCAGCAGCTCAAGGGGAGACACCGGGGAGCTGTTTTTT.

This chain links TRBV7-9 with TRBJ2-7; D call uncertain. CDR3 length: 12 amino acids. The germline gives CDR1 SEHNR, CDR2 FQNEAQ (reference sequence). V was trimmed by 2 bases and J by 9 bases, leaving 11 bases between them. CDR3 in DNA: TGTGCCAGCAGCTTAAACACTCCCGTGCAGTACTTC. Amino acids: CASSLNTPVQYF.

V usage is TRBV15 and J usage is TRBJ1-6; no clear D gene. CDR3 size: 15 residues. V dropped 0 bases and J dropped 9 bases, with 12 bases sitting between them. Germline V lookup: CDR1 LNHNV, CDR2 YYDKDF (reference sequence). CDR3 amino acids: CATSRDSASGSPLHF. CDR3 bases: TGTGCCACCAGCAGAGATTCGGCCTCGGGTTCACCCCTCCACTTT.

This clonotype is a singleton in its sample. V is TRBV15 and J is TRBJ2-2; a weak D match, TRBD2 (6 bases). The germline gives CDR1 LNHNV, CDR2 YYDKDF (reference sequence). The CDR3 has 15 residues. Deletions cut 6 bases from V and 0 bases from J, with 11 bases between. CDR3 bases: TGTGCCACCAGACATACGGGGGCGAACACCGGGGAGCTGTTTTTT. The encoded protein is CATRHTGANTGELFF.

This clonotype was detected a few times. V gene TRBV7-2 combines with J gene TRBJ2-5; the D is unclear. CDR1 and CDR2 from the germline V gene are SGHTA and FQGNSA. The CDR3 contains 15 residues. Trimming removed 1 base at V and 4 bases at J, with 13 bases between. Written as DNA, the CDR3 is TGTGCCAGCAGCTTAGTTTGGTCTCGTGGAGAGACCCAGTACTTC. Its protein is CASSLVWSRGETQYF.

This chain links TRBV21-1 with TRBJ1-2. TRBV21-1 is a known pseudogene. The CDR3 length is 17 residues. CDR3 residues: CATPLPVWSPRSYGYTF. Written as DNA, the CDR3 is TGTGCCACCCCCCTCCCTGTGTGGAGTCCTCGATCATATGGCTACACCTTC.

J is TRBJ2-5 and V is TRBV30; D perhaps matches TRBD2 (5 bases). CDR1 and CDR2 from the germline V gene are GTSNPN and SVGIG (reference sequence). V dropped 3 bases and J dropped 2 bases, with 10 bases sitting between them. This CDR3 region has 13 residues. The chain's CDR3 is CAWRIRGQETQYF. The CDR3 DNA sequence: TGTGCCTGGAGGATCCGGGGTCAAGAGACCCAGTACTTC.

The rearrangement uses TRBV20-1 and TRBJ2-5; a weak D match, TRBD1 (6 bases). This CDR3 is 14 amino acids long. V dropped 6 bases and J dropped 5 bases, with 19 bases sitting between them. The germline CDR1 and CDR2 sequences are DFQATT and SNEGSKA (reference sequence). The CDR3 coding sequence is TGCAGTGCGTACCGGGACATAGGCGCCGAGACCCAGTACTTC. Translated, it gives CSAYRDIGAETQYF.

V is TRBV20-1 and J is TRBJ1-1; D possibly corresponds to TRBD1 (6 bases). This CDR3 spans 12 amino acids. CDR1 is DFQATT and CDR2 is SNEGSKA in the germline V gene (reference sequence). The V and J ends lost 5 bases and 4 bases respectively, with 11 bases between them. CDR3 in amino acids: CSAYYRVTEAFF. DNA of the CDR3: TGCAGTGCTTATTACAGGGTCACTGAAGCTTTCTTT.

The chain recombines TRBV27 with TRBJ1-5; D uncertain. Germline V gene data show CDR1 as MNHEY and CDR2 as SMNVEV (reference sequence). The CDR3 consists of 12 residues. V lost 7 bases to trimming and J lost 6 bases, with 10 bases between them. The CDR3 loop reads CASTTYGQPQHF. The CDR3 region has the DNA TGTGCCAGCACCACATACGGTCAGCCCCAGCATTTT.

This chain uses TRBV20-1 with TRBJ1-2; D gene ambiguous. CDR3 length: 12 residues. Deletions cut 5 bases from V and 7 bases from J, with 14 bases between. CDR1 is DFQATT and CDR2 is SNEGSKA in the germline V gene (reference sequence). The CDR3 protein is CSAPQGSPGYTF. The CDR3 nucleotides read TGCAGTGCTCCCCAAGGGTCGCCTGGCTACACCTTC.